These 19 T cell receptor beta chains came from one sample sequenced in a study of shared clonotypes between healthy human individuals. Here immunoSEQ multiplex PCR was the method, and the copy in TCRdb shows in-frame clones only, minus some. This table holds a few million clones, around 95% found once. The sequencing input was naive CD4+ T cells sorted from blood. Subset given: CD45RA+ positively selected. The origin of the receptors is a young man in good health.

The CDR3 sequence: CASSLSQTDTQYF. DNA for the CDR3: TGCGCCAGCAGTCTCTCGCAGACAGATACGCAGTATTTT. The chain employs TRBV4-1 and TRBJ2-3; no clear D gene. Germline V lookup: CDR1 MGHRA, CDR2 YSYEKL. The length of the CDR3 is 13 residues. V lost 6 bases and J 3 bases, leaving 10 bases between the germline ends.

The chain has TRBV15 and TRBJ1-2; no firm D call. The CDR3 sequence is 13 residues long. CDR1 is LNHNV and CDR2 is YYDKDF in the germline V gene (reference sequence). The V end lost 4 bases, the J end lost 10 bases, and 16 bases lay between the germline ends. The DNA of the CDR3 is TGTGCCACCAGCACCGGGTTCCCCGTGGACTACACCTTC. Its protein is CATSTGFPVDYTF. Using reference TRBV15 and TRBJ1-2 for the parts outside the CDR3, the full variable domain is DAMVIQNPRYQVTQFGKPVTLSCSQTLNHNVMYWYQQKSSQAPKLLFHYYDKDFNNEADTPDNFQSRRPNTSFCFLDIRSPGLGDTAMYLCATSTGFPVDYTFGSGTRLTVV.

In regard to this clone: Different DNA sequences within this sample yield the same CDR3. This sequence joins TRBV11-2 and TRBJ2-3, with TRBD2 as a possible D gene (5 bases). The CDR3 sequence is 12 residues long. Trimming took 1 base from V and 6 from J, leaving 5 bases between them. Per germline, CDR1 SGHAT and CDR2 FQNNGV. The CDR3 DNA sequence: TGTGCCAGCAGCTTAGCGGGGGATACGCAGTATTTT. This encodes CASSLAGDTQYF. Combining the CDR3 with reference TRBV11-2 and TRBJ2-3 gives the whole variable domain EAGVAQSPRYKIIEKRQSVAFWCNPISGHATLYWYQQILGQGPKLLIQFQNNGVVDDSQLPKDRFSAERLKGVDSTLKIQPAKLEDSAVYLCASSLAGDTQYFGPGTRLTVL.

This chain links TRBV18 with TRBJ2-3; D perhaps matches TRBD1 (5 bases). The V and J ends lost 3 bases and 2 bases respectively, with 6 bases between them. The germline gives CDR1 KGHSH, CDR2 LQKENI. This CDR3 is built from 13 residues. This CDR3 reads CASSPDNTDTQYF. The CDR3, as DNA: TGTGCCAGCTCACCGGACAACACAGATACGCAGTATTTT.

The chain carries TRBV6-5 and TRBJ1-2; D is unclear. This CDR3 has 15 amino acids. Between the trimmed V and J ends, which lost 4 bases and 1 base, there was a span of 13 bases. Germline CDR1 is MNHEY and CDR2 is SVGAGI. The DNA of the CDR3 is TGTGCCAGCAGTTCTCGTAGGAGACTTAACTATGGCTACACCTTC. It specifies CASSSRRRLNYGYTF.

The CDR3 region has the DNA TGTGCCAGCAGCACGGGACAGCGACAAAACATTCAGTACTTC. It translates to CASSTGQRQNIQYF. The chain couples TRBV7-2 to TRBJ2-4; 7 bases map to TRBD1. The CDR3 consists of 14 residues. With 5 bases clipped from V and 5 bases from J, the junction kept 6 bases outside the gene matches. The germline gives CDR1 SGHTA, CDR2 FQGNSA.

The rearrangement uses TRBV7-9 and TRBJ1-3; D is ambiguous. The ends were cut back, 3 bases at V and 0 bases at J, with 15 bases in the middle. The CDR3 contains 17 residues. The germline V gene has CDR1 SEHNR and CDR2 FQNEAQ (reference sequence). This CDR3 is CASSFTDWTYSGNTIYF. The CDR3 DNA is TGTGCCAGCAGCTTTACCGACTGGACGTACTCTGGAAACACCATATATTTT.

The chain carries TRBV10-3 and TRBJ1-1; 9 bases match TRBD1. This CDR3 has 14 residues. The trim removed 4 bases at V and 7 bases at J, leaving 7 bases unmatched. CDR1 and CDR2 (germline): ENHRY, SYGVKD. The CDR3 bases are TGTGCCATCAGTGCGGCCGGGACAGGGTTTGAAGCTTTCTTT. It is translated as CAISAAGTGFEAFF.

With respect to this clone: Because the CDR3's place on the DNA is in doubt, the DNA is left out and the CDR3 is given as listed by TCRdb. The V call is TRBV30, the J call TRBJ1-2. CDR1 is GTSNPN and CDR2 is SVGIG in the germline V gene (reference sequence). Ends included, the CDR3 has 13 residues. CDR3: CAWSPLRAGGYTF.

The V and J genes are TRBV7-8 and TRBJ1-2, with a tentative D call TRBD1 (6 bases). CDR3 length: 22 amino acids. V lost 2 bases to trimming and J lost 0 bases, with 31 bases between them. CDR1 is SGHVS, CDR2 FQNEAQ, per germline. The DNA for the CDR3 is TGTGCCAGCAGCTTAATCGCATTGGGAGCCGCGCAGGGGCGTCAGGCTAACTATGGCTACACCTTC. Protein product: CASSLIALGAAQGRQANYGYTF.

The rearrangement joins TRBV28 to TRBJ1-6; tentative D call: TRBD1 (5 bases). Between the trimmed V and J ends, which lost 2 bases and 7 bases, there was a span of 9 bases. CDR3 size: 14 residues. Germline V gene sequence: CDR1 MDHEN, CDR2 SYDVKM. Here the CDR3 reads CASSLAGLNSPLHF. In DNA, the CDR3 is TGTGCCAGCAGTTTAGCGGGGCTGAATTCACCCCTCCACTTT. Combining the CDR3 with reference TRBV28 and TRBJ1-6 gives the whole variable domain DVKVTQSSRYLVKRTGEKVFLECVQDMDHENMFWYRQDPGLGLRLIYFSYDVKMKEKGDIPEGYSVSREKKERFSLILESASTNQTSMYLCASSLAGLNSPLHFGNGTRLTVT.

The rearrangement joins TRBV7-2 to TRBJ2-2; 7 positions agree with TRBD1. Germline V gives CDR1 SGHTA, CDR2 FQGNSA. The CDR3 covers 17 residues. With 5 bases clipped from V and 5 bases from J, the junction kept 14 bases outside the gene matches. The CDR3 DNA reads TGTGCCAGCAGCCCAAAAGGACCGGGACAGTTTACCGGGGAGCTGTTTTTT. As protein: CASSPKGPGQFTGELFF.

This clone appeared a single time. The chain is built from TRBV18 and TRBJ2-2; D unresolved. This CDR3 has 13 amino acids. The V gene lost 6 bases and the J gene lost 6 bases, with 11 bases spanning the gap. Per the germline V gene, CDR1 is KGHSH and CDR2 is LQKENI. The CDR3 DNA reads as TGTGCCAGCTCTCGGGCTATGGCCGGGGAGCTGTTTTTT. Residues: CASSRAMAGELFF. The full variable domain, rest sourced from reference TRBV18 and TRBJ2-2, is NAGVMQNPRHLVRRRGQEARLRCSPMKGHSHVYWYRQLPEEGLKFMVYLQKENIIDESGMPKERFSAEFPKEGPSILRIQQVVRGDSAAYFCASSRAMAGELFFGEGSRLTVL.

This clone was detected only once. The rearrangement links TRBV30 to TRBJ1-2; the match to TRBD1 covers 7 bases. CDR1 and CDR2 from the germline V gene are GTSNPN and SVGIG (reference sequence). The CDR3 runs to 11 residues. Trimming at V came to 2 bases and at J to 6 bases, leaving 0 bases not matched to a gene. Written as DNA, the CDR3 is TGTGCCTGGAGTAGGGGGCATGGCTACACCTTC. Translated: CAWSRGHGYTF.

V is TRBV6-1 and J is TRBJ1-2; tentative D call: TRBD1 (5 bases). CDR1 and CDR2 from the germline V gene are MNHNS and SASEGT. The germline V and J ends were trimmed by 6 bases and 4 bases, with 12 bases remaining between them. The CDR3 runs 13 residues. The CDR3 DNA follows: TGTGCCAGCAGGATACAGGACGGCTATGGCTACACCTTC. Its translation is CASRIQDGYGYTF.

This clone was counted between two and nine times. V is TRBV2 and J is TRBJ1-3; a weak D match, TRBD1 (5 bases). This CDR3 has 14 residues. CDR1 and CDR2 from the germline V gene are SNHLY and FYNNEI. V gave up 6 bases and J gave up 0 bases, with 9 bases separating them. CDR3 sequence reads: CASRAGFSGNTIYF. Written as DNA, the CDR3 is TGTGCCAGCAGGGCAGGGTTCTCTGGAAACACCATATATTTT.

The CDR3 nucleotides read TGCGCCAGCAGCCCTTCGGGAGGGGGCGGTGGCTATGGCTACACCTTC. It is translated as CASSPSGGGGGYGYTF. The chain uses TRBV4-3 and TRBJ1-2, with 7 bases fitting TRBD1. Germline CDR1 LGHNA, CDR2 YSLEER. This CDR3 region has 16 residues. J was trimmed by 4 bases and V by 4 bases; bases with no gene match: 12.

A single count supports this clone. The rearrangement joins TRBV2 to TRBJ1-2; possible D gene TRBD1, 5 bases. Germline loops: CDR1 SNHLY, CDR2 FYNNEI. The CDR3 consists of 12 residues. V lost 6 bases, J lost 8 bases, and 13 bases lay in between. CDR3 in amino acids: CASRGGNRGYTF. The CDR3 coding sequence is TGTGCCAGCAGGGGGGGGAACAGAGGCTACACCTTC.

V gene TRBV30 combines with J gene TRBJ2-7; 11 nucleotides agree with TRBD2. Looked up from germline, CDR1 is GTSNPN and CDR2 is SVGIG (reference sequence). The CDR3 sequence is 16 residues long. The ends lost 1 base at V and 3 bases at J; junction bases unmatched: 8. The CDR3 reads CAWSGSSGRRGYEQYF. In nucleotides, the CDR3 is TGTGCCTGGAGTGGGTCTAGCGGGAGGCGGGGCTACGAGCAGTACTTC.